This entry lists 12 T cell receptor beta chains sequenced from one sample in a study of shared clonotypes between healthy human individuals (dated by TCRdb to the early 2020s). The library came from the immunoSEQ multiplex PCR assay. TCRdb carries this immuneACCESS record with in-frame sequences only. Its versions omit some clonotypes, under half of them owing to an unresolved V gene in the studies checked, with the rest unexplained. In all, the sample holds millions of clones, and roughly 93% of those were seen once. Of the sample, 0.39% falls within the top ten clones. The sequenced material came from naive CD4+ T cells from PBMCs. What this sample's cell subset or site label stands for: CD45RA+ positively selected. These receptors were collected from a man younger than 30 in good health. Some clones in this sample may be carry-over from other donors' samples.

The CDR3 loop is CASRRLNEKLFF. CDR3 bases: TGTGCCAGCCGACGATTAAATGAAAAACTGTTTTTT. The chain uses TRBV19 and TRBJ1-4; D unresolved. This CDR3 spans 12 amino acids. Germline loops: CDR1 LNHDA, CDR2 SQIVND (reference sequence). Trimming pared 9 bases from V and 5 bases from J, leaving 10 bases between. Full variable domain (outside the CDR3, taken from reference TRBV19 and TRBJ1-4): DGGITQSPKYLFRKEGQNVTLSCEQNLNHDAMYWYRQDPGQGLRLIYYSQIVNDFQKGDIAEGYSVSREKKESFPLTVTSAQKNPTAFYLCASRRLNEKLFFGSGTQLSVL.

CDR3 bases: TGTGCCAGCAGCTATCGCACGTGGCAAGAGACCCAGTACTTC. This encodes CASSYRTWQETQYF. The V and J genes are TRBV5-5 and TRBJ2-5; no clear D gene. The germline CDR1 and CDR2 sequences are SGHKS and YYEKEE (reference sequence). Trimming removed 3 bases at V and 2 bases at J, with 11 bases between. This CDR3 has 14 amino acids.

J is TRBJ2-7 and V is TRBV7-2, with 9 bases matching TRBD1. J lost 6 bases, V lost 1 base, and 7 bases had no gene match. The CDR3 loop spans 15 amino acids. Germline V gives CDR1 SGHTA, CDR2 FQGNSA. In DNA form, the CDR3 reads TGTGCCAGCAGCTTAGTAGGAACGACAGGGGGCGAGCAGTACTTC. This codes for CASSLVGTTGGEQYF.

This chain uses TRBV4-3 with TRBJ1-5; D might be TRBD1 (6 bases). Trimming stripped 1 base from V and 2 bases from J, with 9 bases between. Germline CDR1 is LGHNA and CDR2 is YSLEER. This CDR3 has 15 residues. CDR3 amino acids: CASSQGGAGNQPQHF. The CDR3 coding sequence is TGCGCCAGCAGCCAAGGGGGGGCAGGCAATCAGCCCCAGCATTTT.

The chain links TRBV5-1 to TRBJ2-1; D unresolved. Trimming removed 2 bases from V and 5 bases from J, with 5 bases in between. The CDR3 spans 12 residues. CDR1 and CDR2 (germline): SGHRS, YFSETQ. CDR3 sequence: CASSLINNEQFF. CDR3 nucleotides: TGCGCCAGCAGCTTAATAAACAATGAGCAGTTCTTC.

Worth noting for this clone: At the DNA level, this CDR3 is encoded by other sequences in the same sample as well. V is TRBV28 and J is TRBJ2-7; D call uncertain. The V gene's germline CDR1 is MDHEN and CDR2 SYDVKM. V was pared by 3 bases and J by 4 bases, with 4 bases between. The CDR3 covers 11 residues. The CDR3 reads CASSFRYEQYF. CDR3 DNA sequence: TGTGCCAGCAGTTTCCGATACGAGCAGTACTTC. Looking up the rest from reference TRBV28 and TRBJ2-7 gives the full variable domain: DVKVTQSSRYLVKRTGEKVFLECVQDMDHENMFWYRQDPGLGLRLIYFSYDVKMKEKGDIPEGYSVSREKKERFSLILESASTNQTSMYLCASSFRYEQYFGPGTRLTVT.

The chain recombines TRBV6-1 with TRBJ2-3; D uncertain. Deletions cut 10 bases from V and 1 base from J, with 15 bases between. The CDR3 extends over 14 amino acids. Looked up from germline, CDR1 is MNHNS and CDR2 is SASEGT. CDR3 in DNA: TGTGCCATCAAGGCCGATTTGGGCACAGATACGCAGTATTTT. Translating gives CAIKADLGTDTQYF.

This chain connects TRBV30 to TRBJ1-3; D ambiguous. Germline loops: CDR1 GTSNPN, CDR2 SVGIG (reference sequence). The CDR3 is 11 residues long. The V end was cut by 5 bases, the J end by 6 bases, with 8 bases between. The CDR3 is CAWAGENTIYF. CDR3 nucleotides: TGTGCCTGGGCCGGGGAAAACACCATATATTTT. Filled out from reference TRBV30 and TRBJ1-3, the complete variable domain reads SQTIHQWPATLVQPVGSPLSLECTVEGTSNPNLYWYRQAAGRGLQLLFYSVGIGQISSEVPQNLSASRPQDRQFILSSKKLLLSDSGFYLCAWAGENTIYFGEGSWLTVV.

The V and J genes are TRBV7-3 and TRBJ2-5, with 10 positions matching TRBD2. CDR1 is SGHTA, CDR2 FQGTGA, per germline. The length of the CDR3 is 14 residues. V lost 5 bases and J lost 5; bases outside the gene matches: 5. The CDR3 DNA reads TGTGCCAGCAGCAATAGCGGGAGGATGGAGACCCAGTACTTC. Protein: CASSNSGRMETQYF.

About this clone: The identical CDR3 is also encoded by other nucleotide sequences in the sample. J is TRBJ2-7 and V is TRBV5-1, with TRBD2 matching over 12 bases. The germline gives CDR1 SGHRS, CDR2 YFSETQ. V shed 4 bases and J 2 bases; nucleotides not matched to a gene: 4. The CDR3 spans 15 residues. Here the CDR3 DNA reads TGCGCCAGCAGCCTTGGACTAGCGGGACCCTACGAGCAGTACTTC. Encoded protein: CASSLGLAGPYEQYF.

The chain links TRBV19 to TRBJ1-4; TRBD1 is a possible D gene (6 bases). Trimming stripped 3 bases from V and 11 bases from J, with 10 bases between. The CDR3 runs to 12 residues. Germline V gene sequence: CDR1 LNHDA, CDR2 SQIVND (reference sequence). The CDR3 DNA reads TGTGCCAGTAGTATTGAGACAGGCAAACTGTTTTTT. Amino acid sequence: CASSIETGKLFF. Full variable domain (rest looked up from reference TRBV19 and TRBJ1-4): DGGITQSPKYLFRKEGQNVTLSCEQNLNHDAMYWYRQDPGQGLRLIYYSQIVNDFQKGDIAEGYSVSREKKESFPLTVTSAQKNPTAFYLCASSIETGKLFFGSGTQLSVL.

The rearrangement uses TRBV28 and TRBJ2-7; D perhaps matches TRBD2 (6 bases). The CDR3 extends over 13 amino acids. Germline V CDR1 and CDR2: MDHEN, SYDVKM. The V end was cut by 8 bases, the J end by 2 bases, with 13 bases between. The CDR3 spells CASRVGGTYEQYF. Here the CDR3 DNA reads TGTGCCAGCCGGGTCGGGGGTACCTACGAGCAGTACTTC.